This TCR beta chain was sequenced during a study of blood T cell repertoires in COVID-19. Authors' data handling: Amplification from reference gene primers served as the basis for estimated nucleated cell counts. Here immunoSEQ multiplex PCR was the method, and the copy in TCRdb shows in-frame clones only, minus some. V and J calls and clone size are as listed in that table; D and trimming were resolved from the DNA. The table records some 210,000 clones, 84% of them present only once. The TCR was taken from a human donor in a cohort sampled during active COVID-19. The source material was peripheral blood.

The CDR3 nucleotides are TGCGCCCCCAGCCCCCCCCCGGGGGGGAAGGATATCAACTACGAGCAGTACTTC. Translated, it gives CAPSPPPGGKDINYEQYF. The genes are TRBV5-1 and TRBJ2-7, with 8 bases matching TRBD2. The CDR3 is made up of 18 amino acids. The V segment lost 10 bases and the J segment 3 bases; nucleotides outside the gene matches: 24. Germline-derived CDR1 and CDR2 are SGHRS and YFSETQ.